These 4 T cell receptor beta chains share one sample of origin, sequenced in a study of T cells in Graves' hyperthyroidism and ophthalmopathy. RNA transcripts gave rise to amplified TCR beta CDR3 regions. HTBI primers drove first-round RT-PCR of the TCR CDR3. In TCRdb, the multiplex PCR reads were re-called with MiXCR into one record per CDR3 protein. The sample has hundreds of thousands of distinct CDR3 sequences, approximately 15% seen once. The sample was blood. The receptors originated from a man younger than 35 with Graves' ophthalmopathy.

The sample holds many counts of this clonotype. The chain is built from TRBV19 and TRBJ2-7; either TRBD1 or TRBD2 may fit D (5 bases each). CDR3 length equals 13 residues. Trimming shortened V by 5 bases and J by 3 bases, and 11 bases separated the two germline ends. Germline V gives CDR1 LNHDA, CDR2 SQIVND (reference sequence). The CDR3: CASSRDLDYEQYF. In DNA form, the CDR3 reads TGTGCCAGTAGTCGGGACCTGGACTACGAGCAGTACTTC.

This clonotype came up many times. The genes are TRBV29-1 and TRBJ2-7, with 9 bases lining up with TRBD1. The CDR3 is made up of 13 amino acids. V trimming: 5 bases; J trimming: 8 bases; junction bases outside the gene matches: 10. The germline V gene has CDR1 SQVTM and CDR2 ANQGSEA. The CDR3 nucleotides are TGCAGCGTTCCGGGACAGGGAATGGAGCAGCAGTACTTC. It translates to CSVPGQGMEQQYF.

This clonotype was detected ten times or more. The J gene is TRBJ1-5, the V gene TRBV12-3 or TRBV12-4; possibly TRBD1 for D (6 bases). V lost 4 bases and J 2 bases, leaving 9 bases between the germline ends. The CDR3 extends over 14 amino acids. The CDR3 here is CASSWGPGNQPQHF. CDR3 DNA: TGTGCCAGCAGTTGGGGGCCCGGCAATCAGCCCCAGCATTTT.

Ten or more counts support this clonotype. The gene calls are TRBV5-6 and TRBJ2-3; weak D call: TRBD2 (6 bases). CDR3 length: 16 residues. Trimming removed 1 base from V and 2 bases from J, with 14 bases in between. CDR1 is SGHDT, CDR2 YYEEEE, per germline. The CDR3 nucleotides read TGTGCCAGCAGCTTGCCGGGGAGGAATGACACAGATACGCAGTATTTT. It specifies CASSLPGRNDTDTQYF.